This T cell receptor (beta chain) was sequenced for a study of blood T cell repertoires in COVID-19. The CDR3 runs to 15 residues. The V gene's germline CDR1 is SGHRS and CDR2 YFSETQ. V shed 2 bases and J 3 bases; nucleotides not matched to a gene: 4. This table comes from immunoSEQ multiplex PCR, and its TCRdb copy is limited to in-frame clones, with some not included. The repertoire includes 55,000 to 75,000 clones, about four fifths of them detected once, and 8% to 10% sits in the top ten. Patients at the Seattle site were enrolled during active infection and followed longitudinally. Sequenced sample: peripheral blood. This receptor was taken from an elderly man with COVID-19, enrolled during active disease. V usage is TRBV5-1 and J usage is TRBJ2-2; 7 nucleotides align to TRBD1. The CDR3 is CASSFSGQDTGELFF. Here the CDR3 DNA reads TGCGCCAGCAGCTTCTCCGGACAGGACACCGGGGAGCTGTTTTTT.